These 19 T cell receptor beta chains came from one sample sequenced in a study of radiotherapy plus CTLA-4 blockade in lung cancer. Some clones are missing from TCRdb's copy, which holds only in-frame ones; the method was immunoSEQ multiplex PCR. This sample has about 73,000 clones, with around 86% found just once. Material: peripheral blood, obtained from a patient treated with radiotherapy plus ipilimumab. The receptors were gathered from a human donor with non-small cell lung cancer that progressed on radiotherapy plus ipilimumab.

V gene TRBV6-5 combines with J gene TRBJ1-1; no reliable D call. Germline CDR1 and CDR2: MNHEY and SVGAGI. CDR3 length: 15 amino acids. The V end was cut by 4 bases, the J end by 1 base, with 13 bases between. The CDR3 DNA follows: TGTGCCAGCAGTTTACGGACCTGGGGGAACACTGAAGCTTTCTTT. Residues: CASSLRTWGNTEAFF.

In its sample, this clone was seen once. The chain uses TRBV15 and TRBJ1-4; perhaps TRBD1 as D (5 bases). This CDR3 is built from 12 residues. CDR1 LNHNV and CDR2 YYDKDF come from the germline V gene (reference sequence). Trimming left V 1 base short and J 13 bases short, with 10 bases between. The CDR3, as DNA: TGTGCCACCAGCAGAGTGGAGGGACGACTGTTTTTT. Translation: CATSRVEGRLFF.

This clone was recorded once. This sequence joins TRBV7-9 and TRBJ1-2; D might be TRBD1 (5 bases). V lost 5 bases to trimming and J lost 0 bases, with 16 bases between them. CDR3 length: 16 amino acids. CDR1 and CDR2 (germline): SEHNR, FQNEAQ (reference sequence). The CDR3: CASSARDGAANYGYTF. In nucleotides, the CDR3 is TGTGCCAGCAGCGCCCGGGACGGAGCCGCTAACTATGGCTACACCTTC.

In DNA, the CDR3 is TGTGCCAGCAGCTTCCTGACAGGGGACGAGCAGTACGTC. Protein product: CASSFLTGDEQYV. V and J are TRBV5-4 and TRBJ2-7; 8 bases match TRBD1. J lost 5 bases, V lost 2 bases, and 3 bases had no gene match. Germline assignment: CDR1 SGHNT and CDR2 YYREEE (reference sequence). The CDR3 consists of 13 residues.

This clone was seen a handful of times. Here the CDR3 reads CASSLVGAAGELFF. In DNA form, the CDR3 reads TGTGCCAGCAGCTTAGTAGGGGCGGCCGGGGAGCTGTTTTTT. This rearrangement joins TRBV11-2 to TRBJ2-2, with D perhaps matching TRBD1 (5 bases). Trimming took off 1 base at V and 6 bases at J, with 9 bases between the two ends. Germline V lookup: CDR1 SGHAT, CDR2 FQNNGV. The CDR3 spans 14 residues. Full variable domain (remainder filled in from reference TRBV11-2 and TRBJ2-2): EAGVAQSPRYKIIEKRQSVAFWCNPISGHATLYWYQQILGQGPKLLIQFQNNGVVDDSQLPKDRFSAERLKGVDSTLKIQPAKLEDSAVYLCASSLVGAAGELFFGEGSRLTVL.

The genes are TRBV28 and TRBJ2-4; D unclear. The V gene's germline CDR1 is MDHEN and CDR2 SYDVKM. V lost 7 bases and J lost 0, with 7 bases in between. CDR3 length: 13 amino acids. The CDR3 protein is CASIDLAKNIQYF. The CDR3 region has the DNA TGTGCCAGCATCGATCTAGCCAAAAACATTCAGTACTTC.

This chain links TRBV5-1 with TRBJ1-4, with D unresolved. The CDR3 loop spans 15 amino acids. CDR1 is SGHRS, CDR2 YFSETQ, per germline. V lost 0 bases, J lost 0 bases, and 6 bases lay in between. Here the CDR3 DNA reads TGCGCCAGCAGCTTGGACGACGCAACTAATGAAAAACTGTTTTTT. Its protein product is CASSLDDATNEKLFF.

This CDR3 is CSVDRGWNTGELFF. CDR3 nucleotide sequence: TGCAGCGTTGACAGGGGGTGGAACACCGGGGAGCTGTTTTTT. The gene calls are TRBV29-1 and TRBJ2-2; 7 bases line up with TRBD1. The CDR3 runs to 14 residues. V was pared by 3 bases and J by 1 base, with 2 bases of the junction left unmatched. Germline V gene sequence: CDR1 SQVTM, CDR2 ANQGSEA.

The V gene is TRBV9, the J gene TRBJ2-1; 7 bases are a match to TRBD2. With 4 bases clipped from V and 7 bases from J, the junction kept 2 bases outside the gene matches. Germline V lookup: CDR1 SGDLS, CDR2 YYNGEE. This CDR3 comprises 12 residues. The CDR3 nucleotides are TGTGCCAGCAGCCGTAGCGGGAATGAGCAGTTCTTC. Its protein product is CASSRSGNEQFF.

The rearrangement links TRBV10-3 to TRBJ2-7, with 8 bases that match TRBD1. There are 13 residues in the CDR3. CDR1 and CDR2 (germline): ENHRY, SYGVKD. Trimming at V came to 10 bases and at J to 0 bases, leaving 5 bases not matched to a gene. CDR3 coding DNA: TGTGCCACACAGACAGGGGCCTCCTACGAGCAGTACTTC. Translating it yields CATQTGASYEQYF.

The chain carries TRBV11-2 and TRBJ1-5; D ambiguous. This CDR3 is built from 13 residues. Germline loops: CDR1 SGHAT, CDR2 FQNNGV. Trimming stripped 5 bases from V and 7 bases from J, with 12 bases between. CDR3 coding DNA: TGTGCCAGCAGCCTAGGCGGATCGCAGCCCCAGCATTTT. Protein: CASSLGGSQPQHF.

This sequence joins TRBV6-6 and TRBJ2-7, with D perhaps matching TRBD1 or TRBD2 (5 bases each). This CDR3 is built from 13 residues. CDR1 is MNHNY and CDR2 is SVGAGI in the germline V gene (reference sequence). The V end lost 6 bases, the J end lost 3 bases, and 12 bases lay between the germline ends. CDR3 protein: CASRLGPNYEQYV. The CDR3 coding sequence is TGTGCCAGCAGATTGGGACCCAACTACGAGCAGTACGTC.

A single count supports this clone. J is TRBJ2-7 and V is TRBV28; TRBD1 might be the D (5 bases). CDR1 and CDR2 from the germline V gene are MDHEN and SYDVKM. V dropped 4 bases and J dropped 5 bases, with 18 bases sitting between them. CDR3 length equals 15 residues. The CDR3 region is CASSSPGRGIDEQYF. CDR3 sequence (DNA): TGTGCCAGCAGTTCCCCAGGGCGCGGTATTGACGAGCAGTACTTC. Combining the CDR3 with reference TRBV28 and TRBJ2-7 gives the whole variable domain DVKVTQSSRYLVKRTGEKVFLECVQDMDHENMFWYRQDPGLGLRLIYFSYDVKMKEKGDIPEGYSVSREKKERFSLILESASTNQTSMYLCASSSPGRGIDEQYFGPGTRLTVT.

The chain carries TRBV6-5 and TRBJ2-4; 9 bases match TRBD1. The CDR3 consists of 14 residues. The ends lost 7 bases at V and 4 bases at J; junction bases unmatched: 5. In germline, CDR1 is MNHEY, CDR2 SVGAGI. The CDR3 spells CASKQGAAKNIQYF. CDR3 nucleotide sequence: TGTGCCAGCAAACAGGGGGCAGCGAAAAACATTCAGTACTTC.

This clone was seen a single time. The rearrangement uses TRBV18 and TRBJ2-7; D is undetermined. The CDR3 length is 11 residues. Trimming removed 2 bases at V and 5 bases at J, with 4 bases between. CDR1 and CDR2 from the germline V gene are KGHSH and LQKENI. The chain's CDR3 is CASSPNNEQYF. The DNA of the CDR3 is TGTGCCAGCTCACCAAACAACGAGCAGTACTTC.

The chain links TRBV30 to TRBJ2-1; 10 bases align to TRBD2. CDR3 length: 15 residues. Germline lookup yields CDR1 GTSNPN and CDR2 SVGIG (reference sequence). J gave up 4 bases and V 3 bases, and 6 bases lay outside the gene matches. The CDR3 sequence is CAWSSGLASYNEQFF. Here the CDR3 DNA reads TGTGCCTGGAGCTCGGGACTAGCGAGTTACAATGAGCAGTTCTTC.

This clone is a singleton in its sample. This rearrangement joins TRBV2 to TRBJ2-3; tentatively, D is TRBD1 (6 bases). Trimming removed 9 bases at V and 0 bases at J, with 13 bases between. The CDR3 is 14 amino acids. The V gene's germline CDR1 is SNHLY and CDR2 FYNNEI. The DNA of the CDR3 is TGTGCCAGTCAGACAGGTGGAAGCACAGATACGCAGTATTTT. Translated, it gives CASQTGGSTDTQYF.

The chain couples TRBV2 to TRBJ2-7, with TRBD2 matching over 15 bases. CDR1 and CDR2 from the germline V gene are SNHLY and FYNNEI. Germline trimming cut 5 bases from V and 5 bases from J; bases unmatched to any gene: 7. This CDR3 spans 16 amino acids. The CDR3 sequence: CASSRPGLAGGHEQYF. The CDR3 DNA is TGTGCCAGCAGTAGACCGGGACTAGCGGGAGGCCACGAGCAGTACTTC.

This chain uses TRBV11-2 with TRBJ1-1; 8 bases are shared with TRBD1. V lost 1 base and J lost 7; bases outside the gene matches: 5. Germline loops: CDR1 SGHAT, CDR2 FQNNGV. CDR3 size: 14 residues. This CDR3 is CASSLGQGRGEAFF. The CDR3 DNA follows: TGTGCCAGCAGCTTAGGACAGGGGAGGGGTGAAGCTTTCTTT.